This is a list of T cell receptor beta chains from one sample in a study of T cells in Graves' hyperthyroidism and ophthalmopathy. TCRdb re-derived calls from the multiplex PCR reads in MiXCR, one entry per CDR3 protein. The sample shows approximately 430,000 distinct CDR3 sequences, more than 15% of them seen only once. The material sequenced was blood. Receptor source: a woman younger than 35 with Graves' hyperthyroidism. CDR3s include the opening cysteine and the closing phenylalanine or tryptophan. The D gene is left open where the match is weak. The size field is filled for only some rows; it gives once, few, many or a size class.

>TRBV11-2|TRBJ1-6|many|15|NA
CASRFPGRRNSPLHF
TGTGCCAGCAGATTTCCGGGACGGAGGAATTCACCCCTCCACTTT
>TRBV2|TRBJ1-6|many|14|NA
CASSESYGGSPLHF
TGTGCCAGCAGTGAGTCGTATGGCGGTTCACCCCTCCACTTT
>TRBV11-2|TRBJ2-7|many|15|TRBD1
CASSRPGTELYEQYF
TGTGCCAGCAGCCGCCCCGGGACAGAGCTCTACGAGCAGTACTTC
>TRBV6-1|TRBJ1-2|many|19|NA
CASSVPYGWDPVSNYGYTF
TGTGCCAGCAGTGTGCCCTATGGTTGGGATCCCGTTTCTAACTATGGCTACACCTTC
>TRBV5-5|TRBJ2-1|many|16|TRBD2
CASSPGSSGGVGEQFF
TGTGCCAGCAGCCCGGGGTCTAGCGGGGGGGTAGGTGAGCAGTTCTTC
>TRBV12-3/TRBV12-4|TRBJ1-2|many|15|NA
CASSHIRSTNYGYTF
TGTGCCAGCAGTCATATCAGGTCCACTAACTATGGCTACACCTTC
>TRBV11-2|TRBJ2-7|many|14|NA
CASSLAPGASEQYF
TGTGCCAGCAGCTTAGCCCCCGGGGCTTCCGAGCAGTACTTC
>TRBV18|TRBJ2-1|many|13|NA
CASSPPSGNEQFF
TGTGCCAGCTCACCACCGTCTGGTAATGAGCAGTTCTTC
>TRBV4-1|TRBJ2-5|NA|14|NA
CASSPGQSQETQYF
TGCGCCAGCAGCCCCGGACAGAGCCAAGAGACCCAGTACTTC
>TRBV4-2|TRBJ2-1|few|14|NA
CASSRGTPYNEQFF
TGTGCCAGCAGCAGGGGGACCCCCTACAATGAGCAGTTCTTC
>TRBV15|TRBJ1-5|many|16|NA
CATSRDKGVGNQPQHF
TGTGCCACCAGCAGAGATAAGGGGGTGGGGAATCAGCCCCAGCATTTT
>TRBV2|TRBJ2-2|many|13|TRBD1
CASRNRGPGELFF
TGTGCCAGCAGGAACAGGGGGCCCGGGGAGCTGTTTTTT
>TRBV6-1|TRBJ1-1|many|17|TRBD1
CATSGQALPSGSTEAFF
TGTGCCACCTCGGGACAGGCCCTTCCGTCCGGTTCCACTGAAGCTTTCTTT
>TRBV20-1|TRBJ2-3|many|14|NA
CSASGTGRSDTQYF
TGCAGTGCTAGTGGCACCGGTCGATCAGATACGCAGTATTTT
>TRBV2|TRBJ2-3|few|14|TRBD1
CASSGGRGTDTQYF
TGTGCCAGCAGTGGGGGCAGGGGGACAGATACGCAGTATTTT
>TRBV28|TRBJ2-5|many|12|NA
CASSLKGKTQYF
TGTGCCAGCAGCCTAAAGGGGAAGACCCAGTACTTC
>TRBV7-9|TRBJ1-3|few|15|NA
CASSLGADSGNTIYF
TGTGCCAGCAGCTTAGGGGCAGACTCTGGAAACACCATATATTTT
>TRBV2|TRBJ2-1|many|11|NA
CAIRLINEQFF
TGTGCCATTCGACTGATCAATGAGCAGTTCTTC
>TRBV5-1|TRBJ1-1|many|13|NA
CASSSTMNTEAFF
TGCGCCAGCTCTTCTACAATGAACACTGAAGCTTTCTTT
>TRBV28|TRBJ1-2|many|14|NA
CASSTPDRASGYTF
TGTGCCAGCAGTACCCCCGACAGAGCCTCCGGCTACACCTTC
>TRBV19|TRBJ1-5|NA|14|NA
CASSGGQSNQPQHF
TGTGCCAGTAGTGGTGGTCAAAGCAATCAGCCCCAGCATTTT
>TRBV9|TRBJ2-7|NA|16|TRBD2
CASSLDASGTTYEQYF
TGTGCCAGCAGTCTGGACGCTAGCGGGACCACCTACGAGCAGTACTTC
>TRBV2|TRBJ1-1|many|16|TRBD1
CASTREGGLGGTEAFF
TGTGCCAGCACCAGGGAAGGGGGCTTGGGGGGCACTGAAGCTTTCTTT
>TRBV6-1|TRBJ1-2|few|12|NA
CASGDGNYGYTF
TGTGCCAGCGGGGACGGAAACTATGGCTACACCTTC
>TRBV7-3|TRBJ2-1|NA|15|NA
CASSHKTGPYNEQFF
TGTGCCAGCAGCCACAAAACAGGGCCGTACAATGAGCAGTTCTTC
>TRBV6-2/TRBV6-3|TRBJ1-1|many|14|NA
CASILTPVGTEAFF
TGTGCCAGCATACTTACTCCGGTTGGCACTGAAGCTTTCTTT
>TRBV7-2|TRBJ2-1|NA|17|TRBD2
CASSRGGGGVADNEQFF
TGTGCCAGCAGCCGGGGGGGGGGCGGGGTCGCAGACAATGAGCAGTTCTTC
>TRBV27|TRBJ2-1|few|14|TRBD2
CASSHGGVYNEQFF
TGTGCCAGCAGTCACGGGGGGGTTTACAATGAGCAGTTCTTC
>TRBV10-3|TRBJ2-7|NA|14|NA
CAISRRGQSYEQYF
TGTGCCATCAGTCGTAGAGGACAGTCCTACGAGCAGTACTTC
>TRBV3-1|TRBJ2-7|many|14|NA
CASSHGGRSYEQYF
TGTGCCAGCAGCCACGGGGGGCGCTCCTACGAGCAGTACTTC
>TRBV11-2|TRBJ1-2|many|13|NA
CASSPGASYGYTF
TGTGCCAGCAGCCCCGGGGCCAGCTATGGCTACACCTTC
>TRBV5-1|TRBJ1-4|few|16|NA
CASSFSAGVGREKLFF
TGCGCCAGCAGCTTCTCGGCAGGGGTGGGTCGTGAAAAACTGTTTTTT
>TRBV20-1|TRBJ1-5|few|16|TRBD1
CSARARTGNSNQPQHF
TGCAGTGCTAGAGCTCGGACAGGGAATAGCAATCAGCCCCAGCATTTT
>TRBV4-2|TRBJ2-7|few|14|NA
CASSQPGFSYEQYF
TGTGCCAGCAGCCAACCCGGATTCTCCTACGAGCAGTACTTC
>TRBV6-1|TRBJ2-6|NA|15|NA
CASRGILSGANVLTF
TGTGCCAGCAGGGGGATCCTCTCTGGGGCCAACGTCCTGACTTTC
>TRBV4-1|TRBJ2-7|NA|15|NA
CASSQDYRENNEQYF
TGCGCCAGCAGCCAAGATTACAGGGAAAACAACGAGCAGTACTTC
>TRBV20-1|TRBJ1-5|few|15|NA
CSAKLKDHERQPQHF
TGCAGTGCTAAGCTTAAGGACCACGAACGTCAGCCCCAGCATTTT
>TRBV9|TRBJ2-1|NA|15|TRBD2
CASSVVGGSYNEQFF
TGTGCCAGCAGCGTAGTCGGCGGGAGTTACAATGAGCAGTTCTTC
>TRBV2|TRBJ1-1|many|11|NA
CARNPNTEAFF
TGTGCCAGAAACCCGAACACTGAAGCTTTCTTT
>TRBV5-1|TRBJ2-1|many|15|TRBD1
CASSLGQGSYNEQFF
TGTGCCAGCAGCTTGGGACAGGGGTCTTACAATGAGCAGTTCTTC
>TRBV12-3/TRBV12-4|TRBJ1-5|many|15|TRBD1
CASSTPDRGSQPQHF
TGTGCCAGCAGCACCCCGGACAGGGGCAGTCAGCCCCAGCATTTT
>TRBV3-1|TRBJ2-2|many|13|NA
CASSQGGAGELFF
TGTGCCAGCAGCCAAGGTGGGGCCGGGGAGCTGTTTTTT